The entry that follows covers one TCR beta chain sequence. As yet, its antigen is unknown. The CDR3 is 16 residues long. CDR1 is SNHLY, CDR2 FYNNEI, per germline. V trimming: 7 bases; J trimming: 8 bases; junction bases outside the gene matches: 12. TCRdb passed the RT-PCR reads through MiXCR, listing each CDR3 protein once. The sample lists over 650,000 distinct CDR3 sequences; less than 20% were seen once. This entry comes from a study of response to subunit inactivated influenza vaccine. Points from the study as a whole: The authors put forward the suggestion that each seasonal influenza vaccination may bring in only a limited number of new T cells.

This TCR was sampled from a man aged 45-65 years who received an inactivated influenza vaccine. Source: PBMCs from blood, taken 5 days after vaccination. The rearrangement joins TRBV2 to TRBJ2-1, with 12 positions matching TRBD2. CDR3 loop: CASKHRATSGSDEQFF. The CDR3 DNA sequence: TGTGCCAGCAAACATCGTGCGACTAGCGGGAGCGATGAGCAGTTCTTC.